This TCR beta chain was documented in a study of cytomegalovirus exposure and HLA in healthy donors. Study findings and constraints: A later analysis linked a missense DCLRE1C variant to TCR beta V- and J-gene trimming.

With respect to this clone: Its antigen is undetermined.

Amplification used 60 Vbeta primers and 13 Jbeta primers. TCRdb keeps only in-frame clones here, not all; method: immunoSEQ multiplex PCR. Of about 140,000 clones detected, about 78% appear once; the ten largest clones hold 3.9%. V was pared by 3 bases and J by 4 bases, with 0 bases of the junction left unmatched. Germline V CDR1 and CDR2: MRHNA, SNTAGT. This CDR3 is 14 amino acids long. V is TRBV6-4 and J is TRBJ2-2; 9 bases agree with TRBD2. Sample: PBMCs. The receptor was isolated from a man between 18 and 35 years old in good health and CMV-seronegative. CDR3 loop: CASSERGGTGELFF. As DNA, the CDR3 is TGTGCCAGCAGTGAGCGGGGGGGCACCGGGGAGCTGTTTTTT.